This entry lists 29 T cell receptor beta chains sequenced from one sample in a study of CD8+ T cells in alopecia areata. The treatment was: oral pan-JAK inhibitor, 5-10 mg twice daily. RNA extraction was followed by reverse transcription into cDNA, which acted as the sequencing template. The method was immunoSEQ multiplex PCR; TCRdb's version includes in-frame clones alone and lacks a portion of them. The sample shows fewer than 150,000 clones, 50% to 75% of them seen only once. The material was CD8+ T cells sorted from blood, obtained at week 4, from a patient treated with tofacitinib. The receptors here all came from a human donor with alopecia areata.

The chain couples TRBV30 to TRBJ2-1; D could derive from TRBD1 or TRBD2 (5 bases each). The germline CDR1 and CDR2 sequences are GTSNPN and SVGIG (reference sequence). Trimming stripped 5 bases from V and 3 bases from J, with 8 bases between. CDR3 length equals 12 residues. The CDR3 region has the DNA TGTGCCTGGGAGGGGCGCTACAATGAGCAGTTCTTC. Encoded protein: CAWEGRYNEQFF.

This clone was recorded a few times. J is TRBJ1-1 and V is TRBV29-1; weak D call: TRBD1 (6 bases). CDR3 size: 14 residues. Germline CDR1 and CDR2: SQVTM and ANQGSEA. V lost 8 bases, J lost 3 bases, and 19 bases lay in between. The CDR3: CSYSGGGGHTEAFF. CDR3 nucleotide sequence: TGCAGCTATTCAGGTGGAGGGGGGCACACTGAAGCTTTCTTT.

This clone turned up a few times. The chain employs TRBV29-1 and TRBJ2-7; D not resolved. Looked up from germline, CDR1 is SQVTM and CDR2 is ANQGSEA. CDR3 length equals 11 residues. The V and J ends lost 4 bases and 2 bases respectively, with 6 bases between them. In nucleotides, the CDR3 is TGCAGCGTTGGTACGGCCTACGAGCAGTACTTC. Its translation is CSVGTAYEQYF.

The V and J genes are TRBV30 and TRBJ2-1; D remains ambiguous. V lost 2 bases and J 7 bases, leaving 6 bases between the germline ends. The CDR3 is 11 residues long. Germline values: CDR1 GTSNPN, CDR2 SVGIG (reference sequence). The CDR3 DNA reads as TGTGCCTGGAGTCCCCAAAATGAGCAGTTCTTC. It codes for CAWSPQNEQFF.

CDR3 nucleotides: TGCGCCAGCAGCCTCGTCCCGGGACAAATTACCCTCAATCAGCCCCAGCATTTT. Translating it yields CASSLVPGQITLNQPQHF. This chain joins TRBV5-1 and TRBJ1-5; tentative D call: TRBD1 (6 bases). The V gene lost 4 bases and the J gene lost 3 bases, with 23 bases spanning the gap. The CDR3 is 18 amino acids. From germline, CDR1 is SGHRS and CDR2 YFSETQ.

A single count supports this clone. CDR3 nucleotides: TGTGCCAGCAGCTGGGACAGGGCGAACACTGAAGCTTTCTTT. The encoded protein is CASSWDRANTEAFF. The chain recombines TRBV13 with TRBJ1-1; 9 bases fit TRBD1. The germline V gene has CDR1 PRHDT and CDR2 FYEKMQ (reference sequence). The CDR3 has 14 amino acids. The J segment lost 1 base and the V segment lost 4 bases, leaving 1 base of the junction unmatched.

The chain joins TRBV5-1 to TRBJ2-2; D is unresolved. Per germline, CDR1 SGHRS and CDR2 YFSETQ. The CDR3 covers 17 residues. Trimming removed 5 bases from V and 0 bases from J, with 17 bases in between. CDR3 nucleotides: TGCGCCAGCAGTGACCGTAAGGGCGATGCGAACACCGGGGAGCTGTTTTTT. Translated, it gives CASSDRKGDANTGELFF.

The rearrangement links TRBV30 to TRBJ1-1, with D unresolved. Trimming shortened V by 3 bases and J by 1 base, and 9 bases separated the two germline ends. This CDR3 region has 13 residues. CDR1 GTSNPN and CDR2 SVGIG come from the germline V gene (reference sequence). Here the CDR3 reads CAWSEDRNTEAFF. The CDR3 DNA is TGTGCCTGGAGCGAGGATCGGAACACTGAAGCTTTCTTT.

This chain links TRBV5-1 with TRBJ2-7; 9 bases match TRBD1. Germline V gives CDR1 SGHRS, CDR2 YFSETQ. The length of the CDR3 is 15 residues. J was trimmed by 3 bases and V by 2 bases; bases with no gene match: 6. The CDR3 reads CASSFWGTGNYEQYF. CDR3 bases: TGCGCCAGCAGCTTTTGGGGGACAGGGAACTACGAGCAGTACTTC. The full variable domain, rest sourced from reference TRBV5-1 and TRBJ2-7, is KAGVTQTPRYLIKTRGQQVTLSCSPISGHRSVSWYQQTPGQGLQFLFEYFSETQRNKGNFPGRFSGRQFSNSRSEMNVSTLELGDSALYLCASSFWGTGNYEQYFGPGTRLTVT.

The rearrangement links TRBV5-6 to TRBJ2-7; a possible D gene is TRBD1 (5 bases). This CDR3 spans 14 amino acids. Germline CDR1 reads SGHDT; CDR2 reads YYEEEE. Trimming pared 0 bases from V and 4 bases from J, leaving 11 bases between. The CDR3 here is CASSLAQGWYEQYF. CDR3 coding DNA: TGTGCCAGCAGCTTGGCGCAGGGTTGGTACGAGCAGTACTTC.

In this sample, this clone turned up a few times. The V gene is TRBV19, the J gene TRBJ1-6; the match to TRBD1 covers 7 bases. Trimming cost V 9 bases and J 8 bases; bases outside gene matches: 7. From germline, CDR1 is LNHDA and CDR2 SQIVND (reference sequence). This CDR3 region has 13 residues. As DNA, the CDR3 is TGTGCCAGCCGGGACAGCGAGTATTCACCCCTCCACTTT. This sequence encodes CASRDSEYSPLHF.

The genes are TRBV29-1 and TRBJ1-2; D gene uncertain. In germline, CDR1 is SQVTM, CDR2 ANQGSEA. The CDR3 loop spans 13 amino acids. V gave up 7 bases and J gave up 1 base, with 13 bases separating them. The CDR3: CSAGVHNNYGYTF. The DNA for the CDR3 is TGCAGCGCCGGCGTGCATAATAACTATGGCTACACCTTC.

The gene calls are TRBV30 and TRBJ2-1; possible D gene TRBD2, 5 bases. V was trimmed by 2 bases and J by 4 bases, leaving 9 bases between them. Germline V gene data show CDR1 as GTSNPN and CDR2 as SVGIG (reference sequence). The CDR3 is made up of 13 amino acids. The CDR3 DNA sequence: TGTGCCTGGAGTTTGAGCGGATACAATGAGCAGTTCTTC. Protein sequence: CAWSLSGYNEQFF.

This rearrangement joins TRBV9 to TRBJ2-5; TRBD1 is a possible D gene (5 bases). CDR3 size: 14 residues. Germline V gene data show CDR1 as SGDLS and CDR2 as YYNGEE. Trimming took 4 bases from V and 4 from J, leaving 14 bases between them. In nucleotides, the CDR3 is TGTGCCAGCAGCACCGCAGGGTTGACAGAGACCCAGTACTTC. Its translation is CASSTAGLTETQYF.

Points on this clone: One end of the junction varies from germline; a read error may be responsible. V and J are TRBV9 and TRBJ1-2; D not certain. Germline V CDR1 and CDR2: SGDLS, YYNGEE. The CDR3 runs to 14 residues. The CDR3 DNA reads TGTGCCAGCTCCTACGAGGGTCGGGCGTACCCCTTTGCCTTC. Residues: CASSYEGRAYPFAF.

The chain recombines TRBV29-1 with TRBJ2-5, with TRBD1 matching over 8 bases. This CDR3 has 15 amino acids. V dropped 3 bases and J dropped 3; count of bases not matched to a gene: 9. Germline V gives CDR1 SQVTM, CDR2 ANQGSEA. The CDR3 reads CSVDLFATGEETQYF. The CDR3 region has the DNA TGCAGCGTTGATTTGTTCGCGACAGGGGAAGAGACCCAGTACTTC.

CDR3 sequence: CAWTSGTGYTF. The DNA of the CDR3 is TGTGCCTGGACTTCAGGGACTGGCTACACCTTC. V gene TRBV30 combines with J gene TRBJ1-2; the D gene is possibly TRBD1 (5 bases). CDR3 length: 11 amino acids. Germline values: CDR1 GTSNPN, CDR2 SVGIG (reference sequence). Trimming took off 4 bases at V and 7 bases at J, with 10 bases between the two ends.

This clone was seen a few times. The chain links TRBV30 to TRBJ1-1, with D unresolved. Trimming pared 1 base from V and 1 base from J, leaving 10 bases between. In germline, CDR1 is GTSNPN, CDR2 SVGIG (reference sequence). The CDR3 covers 14 residues. CDR3 bases: TGTGCCTGGAGTGCTCCTTACGGGAACACTGAAGCTTTCTTT. This sequence encodes CAWSAPYGNTEAFF.

The chain employs TRBV29-1 and TRBJ2-7; 9 positions match TRBD1. CDR1 and CDR2 (germline): SQVTM, ANQGSEA. Trimming took 7 bases from V and 4 from J; bases not matched to a gene: 14. This CDR3 is built from 15 residues. The CDR3 nucleotides read TGCAGCGCCAATGGGCCGGGACAGGGTCCTTACGAGCAGTACTTC. This codes for CSANGPGQGPYEQYF.

The chain links TRBV4-1 to TRBJ1-2, with 9 bases identical to TRBD1. Germline lookup yields CDR1 MGHRA and CDR2 YSYEKL. The CDR3 contains 17 residues. V lost 0 bases to trimming and J lost 8 bases; unmatched junction nucleotides: 13. Written as DNA, the CDR3 is TGCGCCAGCAGCCAAGAGGTGCGGGGACAGGGAATCGGAGGCTACACCTTC. It is translated as CASSQEVRGQGIGGYTF.

The chain combines TRBV9 with TRBJ2-5, with TRBD2 identical over 9 bases. CDR1 is SGDLS and CDR2 is YYNGEE in the germline V gene. This CDR3 spans 15 amino acids. J was trimmed by 2 bases and V by 2 bases; bases with no gene match: 4. The CDR3 region is CASSVSGGLQETQYF. The CDR3 DNA sequence: TGTGCCAGCAGCGTTAGCGGGGGCCTTCAAGAGACCCAGTACTTC.

The chain employs TRBV7-9 and TRBJ1-2; 8 bases are shared with TRBD1. The CDR3 length is 15 residues. The germline gives CDR1 SEHNR, CDR2 FQNEAQ (reference sequence). J lost 3 bases, V lost 8 bases, and 11 bases had no gene match. As DNA, the CDR3 is TGTGCCAGCGGGACAGGTGTAAAGCTCTACTATGGCTACACCTTC. This translates into CASGTGVKLYYGYTF.

The chain recombines TRBV18 with TRBJ1-1, with TRBD1 matching over 8 bases. The V gene end was trimmed by 6 bases and the J gene end by 7 bases; junction bases not matched to a gene: 10. Looked up from germline, CDR1 is KGHSH and CDR2 is LQKENI. The CDR3 runs 14 residues. CDR3 in DNA: TGTGCCAGCTCCCGGCCAGGGGGCTTAGGTGAAGCTTTCTTT. As protein: CASSRPGGLGEAFF.

This clone appeared a few times. CDR3 protein: CSVSPVSGGGYEQYF. The CDR3 region has the DNA TGCAGCGTCTCCCCGGTAAGCGGGGGCGGCTACGAGCAGTACTTC. The chain recombines TRBV29-1 with TRBJ2-7; 8 positions match TRBD2. Germline V gene data show CDR1 as SQVTM and CDR2 as ANQGSEA. CDR3 length: 15 residues. J gave up 3 bases and V 6 bases, and 13 bases lay outside the gene matches.

The rearrangement uses TRBV29-1 and TRBJ2-1; D gene ambiguous. Germline assignment: CDR1 SQVTM and CDR2 ANQGSEA. This CDR3 has 13 residues. Trimming took 4 bases from V and 2 from J, leaving 9 bases between them. In DNA form, the CDR3 reads TGCAGCGTTGCGAACGGCCCCTACAATGAGCAGTTCTTC. Protein: CSVANGPYNEQFF.

This sequence joins TRBV27 and TRBJ2-1; D is possibly TRBD1 or TRBD2 (5 bases each). Trimming pared 4 bases from V and 1 base from J, leaving 8 bases between. This CDR3 spans 14 amino acids. The germline V gene has CDR1 MNHEY and CDR2 SMNVEV (reference sequence). CDR3 sequence reads: CASSSGGSYNEQFF. The CDR3, as DNA: TGTGCCAGCAGTTCTGGGGGATCCTACAATGAGCAGTTCTTC.

The rearrangement uses TRBV6-5 and TRBJ1-2; 7 bases align to TRBD1. V lost 6 bases, J lost 6 bases, and 10 bases stayed unmatched. Per the germline V gene, CDR1 is MNHEY and CDR2 is SVGAGI. CDR3 length: 14 amino acids. CDR3 protein: CASSPLDRENGYTF. The DNA of the CDR3 is TGTGCCAGCAGCCCCCTAGACAGGGAGAATGGCTACACCTTC.

The rearrangement uses TRBV2 and TRBJ2-5; TRBD2 is a possible D gene (6 bases). V gave up 6 bases and J gave up 5 bases, with 16 bases separating them. Germline CDR1 reads SNHLY; CDR2 reads FYNNEI. This CDR3 comprises 14 residues. DNA of the CDR3: TGTGCCAGCAGGAAGGAGGGTAGAGGGGAGACCCAGTACTTC. Translation gives CASRKEGRGETQYF.

This clone was seen just once. The chain joins TRBV6-4 to TRBJ2-1; a weak D match, TRBD2 (6 bases). The CDR3 totals 13 residues. From germline, CDR1 is MRHNA and CDR2 SNTAGT. Trimming stripped 1 base from V and 7 bases from J, with 8 bases between. The CDR3 DNA is TGTGCCAGCAGTGACTTTGGGGGGAATGAGCAGTTCTTC. Its translation: CASSDFGGNEQFF.